This TCR beta chain is from a study of T cell therapy after organ transplantation (dated by TCRdb to between 2018 and 2020). With regard to the full study: The therapy products consisted of autologous CMV-specific T cells grown in vitro for 2 to 3 weeks using a peptide pool of 30 HLA class I and II CMV epitopes. Up to 6 T cell doses were administered to patients every 2 weeks, and patients were monitored for approximately 7 months after therapy was completed. Among the ten patients, eight were classed as clinical responders, while two were classed as nonresponders. Across 2 to 6 intravenous infusions, patients got a median of 1.92 x 10^8 CMV-specific T cells. A follow-up TRBV repertoire analysis was performed on an open-label phase I trial of autologous CMV-specific adoptive T cell therapy in solid-organ transplant recipients. Pretherapy peripheral blood samples were collected before commencement of T cell therapy. Long-term post-therapy samples were obtainable from only about 85% of the 10 patients.

The CDR3 starts with the cysteine, ends with the phenylalanine, and has 14 residues. Here the CDR3 DNA is all that survives: 42 bases in frame from base 1. The germline V gene (reference sequence) specifies LNHDA as CDR1 and SQIVND as CDR2. A distance of 7 bases separates the germline ends of V and J, which lose 0 bases and 4 bases respectively. Using the immunoSEQ two-step, bias-controlled multiplex PCR assay, TRB CDR3 regions were amplified from genomic DNA. An Illumina NextSeq 500 was used to sequence the CDR3 libraries. The study's processing was this. The immunoSEQ Analyzer platform was used for initial alignment and bioinformatics, including bias normalization against synthetic CDR3 analogs. V, D and J gene annotation followed the IMGT database definitions. Additional TRBV analyses were carried out with default settings in VDJtools version 1.1.10 and the R package tcR version 2.2.1.11. GLIPH analysis was performed with version 1.0 using default settings. For CDR3 sequences with at least 5 reads, significant changes in clonotype frequency were assessed with a 2-sided binomial test and Benjamini-Hochberg correction (alpha = 0.01). The clones in this table, taken by TCRdb from immuneACCESS, are in-frame only. Not every clone is retained; where verified, under half of the shortfall comes from an unresolved V gene, and the cause of the rest is unknown. The V and J calls and clone size were taken over from that table, and D and trimming were inferred from the DNA. This sample is represented by some 48,000 clones; about 94% of them were singletons. Around 3% of the sample comes from the top ten.

The time point label here, explained by the study, means: before start of T cell therapy. The patients had received solid-organ transplants and had cytomegalovirus that was drug-resistant/recurrent. Nine to ten people from the trial were chosen for repertoire analysis because post-therapy peripheral blood mononuclear cells were available from them. Viable CD3+CD8+CD4- lymphocytes were isolated from PBMCs by sorting on a BD FACSAria III. The Qiagen DNeasy Kit was used to extract genomic DNA from the sorted cells. Results the study describes overall, beyond this receptor: Post-therapy reconstitution appeared to include both transferred clonotypes and endogenous clonotypes not detected in the therapy products. Because the cohort was small, confounders such as concurrent antirejection and antiviral medications could not be assessed. The small number of expansions detected in nonresponders may reflect reduced sample coverage resulting from poor CD8+ T cell yield. The fold change in CD8 clonality after therapy was inversely correlated with pretherapy clonality, which suggests that less biased repertoires were more open to remodeling. Before therapy, nonresponders had marked clonal expansions, and after therapy the repertoires of nonresponders changed only minimally.

A remark on this clone: Its antigen is currently not known. One base away there is no much larger clone; base qualities are not given.

This TCR was sampled from a human patient who had received a solid organ transplant and had CMV disease. Sequences were derived from CD8+ T cells from blood, sampled before autologous CMV-specific T cell therapy. Rearrangement joined TRBV19 to TRBJ1-5; TRBD1 is possibly the D segment (6 matching bases). The bases read TGTGCCAGTAGTATAGATGGACAGAATCAGCCCCAGCATTTT. This yields the protein CASSIDGQNQPQHF.